The sequence of this T cell receptor beta chain was determined in a study of blood T cell repertoires in COVID-19. Germline loops: CDR1 MDHEN, CDR2 SYDVKM. V lost 1 base and J lost 6, with 9 bases in between. CDR3 length: 13 amino acids. This table comes from immunoSEQ multiplex PCR, and its TCRdb copy is limited to in-frame clones, with some not included. The table has under 350,000 clones, roughly nine tenths seen once; the top ten hold around 3.6%. The V and J genes are TRBV28 and TRBJ1-1; D is unclear. The sequence was collected from a young man with active or convalescent COVID-19. The sequenced material came from peripheral blood. CDR3 region: CASSLSASAEAFF. DNA of the CDR3: TGTGCCAGCAGTTTATCGGCTAGCGCTGAAGCTTTCTTT.